Presented here are 31 T cell receptor beta chains from one specimen sequenced in a study of T cell changes during pregnancy in multiple sclerosis. The protocol was immunoSEQ multiplex PCR, while the TCRdb copy is restricted to in-frame clones and leaves out a portion. The repertoire includes approximately 100,000 clones, around 92% of them detected once, and roughly 1.7% sits in the top ten. Sequenced here: peripheral blood, sampled after pregnancy. Receptors were obtained from a female donor with multiple sclerosis, enrolled in a pregnancy study.

The V and J genes are TRBV6-6 and TRBJ2-2; 9 bases align to TRBD1. There are 15 residues in the CDR3. V lost 5 bases to trimming and J lost 7 bases; unmatched junction nucleotides: 8. Germline CDR1 MNHNY, CDR2 SVGAGI (reference sequence). The CDR3 protein is CASSPSDRGVGELFF. The CDR3 DNA follows: TGTGCCAGCAGTCCGTCTGACAGGGGGGTCGGGGAGCTGTTTTTT.

The chain couples TRBV7-9 to TRBJ1-4; D unresolved. V was cut by 1 base and J by 8 bases, with 11 bases left in between. Germline V gene sequence: CDR1 SEHNR, CDR2 FQNEAQ (reference sequence). The CDR3 has 14 amino acids. This CDR3 reads CASSLGTREEKLFF. CDR3 in DNA: TGTGCCAGCAGCTTAGGGACTCGGGAAGAAAAACTGTTTTTT. Looking up the rest from reference TRBV7-9 and TRBJ1-4 gives the full variable domain: DTGVSQNPRHKITKRGQNVTFRCDPISEHNRLYWYRQTLGQGPEFLTYFQNEAQLEKSRLLSDRFSAERPKGSFSTLEIQRTEQGDSAMYLCASSLGTREEKLFFGSGTQLSVL.

The chain uses TRBV11-2 and TRBJ1-3; D is undetermined. This CDR3 has 16 amino acids. Germline CDR1 is SGHAT and CDR2 is FQNNGV. V lost 2 bases, J lost 3 bases, and 14 bases lay in between. The CDR3: CASSLIGGMSGNTIYF. The DNA of the CDR3 is TGTGCCAGCAGCTTAATTGGAGGGATGAGTGGAAACACCATATATTTT.

The chain uses TRBV7-9 and TRBJ2-7, with TRBD2 as a possible D gene (5 bases). Germline CDR1 is SEHNR and CDR2 is FQNEAQ (reference sequence). V dropped 2 bases and J dropped 10 bases, with 12 bases sitting between them. The CDR3 runs 12 residues. The CDR3 nucleotides read TGTGCCAGCAGCTTATTTGCCCGGGGTCAGTACTTC. Translation: CASSLFARGQYF.

The chain combines TRBV10-3 with TRBJ2-7, with D possibly matching TRBD1 (5 bases). Trimming took 11 bases from V and 5 from J, leaving 16 bases between them. This CDR3 is 12 amino acids long. Germline CDR1 is ENHRY and CDR2 is SYGVKD. The CDR3 is CAGNQGGDEQYF. The CDR3 nucleotides read TGTGCCGGCAATCAGGGTGGAGACGAGCAGTACTTC.

The CDR3 loop is CASSGLAYNEQFF. In nucleotides, the CDR3 is TGTGCCAGCAGTGGACTAGCGTACAATGAGCAGTTCTTC. The chain combines TRBV2 with TRBJ2-1; 8 bases fit TRBD2. J lost 4 bases, V lost 4 bases, and 0 bases had no gene match. The CDR3 contains 13 residues. Germline V lookup: CDR1 SNHLY, CDR2 FYNNEI.

This clone was counted a single time. This rearrangement joins TRBV7-8 to TRBJ1-2, with 7 positions matching TRBD1. Unmatched junction bases numbered 3, after V lost 5 bases and J lost 0 bases. Looked up from germline, CDR1 is SGHVS and CDR2 is FQNEAQ. The length of the CDR3 is 14 residues. As DNA, the CDR3 is TGTGCCAGCAGCCCCCAGGGGGCTAACTATGGCTACACCTTC. Encoded protein: CASSPQGANYGYTF.

The chain has TRBV7-9 and TRBJ1-1; 8 bases line up with TRBD1. V dropped 5 bases and J dropped 1; count of bases not matched to a gene: 6. The CDR3 has 15 amino acids. CDR1 and CDR2 (germline): SEHNR, FQNEAQ (reference sequence). In nucleotides, the CDR3 is TGTGCCAGCAGCGGTGGGGGGACAGGGAACACTGAAGCTTTCTTT. It codes for CASSGGGTGNTEAFF.

The genes are TRBV18 and TRBJ1-1, with 10 bases lining up with TRBD1. Germline CDR1 is KGHSH and CDR2 is LQKENI. V shed 6 bases, J shed 11 bases, and the junction held 9 bases outside the gene matches. There are 13 residues in the CDR3. In DNA form, the CDR3 reads TGTGCCAGCTCTTCCCGGGACAGGGGCTGGGCTTTCTTT. This translates into CASSSRDRGWAFF. Combining the CDR3 with reference TRBV18 and TRBJ1-1 gives the whole variable domain NAGVMQNPRHLVRRRGQEARLRCSPMKGHSHVYWYRQLPEEGLKFMVYLQKENIIDESGMPKERFSAEFPKEGPSILRIQQVVRGDSAAYFCASSSRDRGWAFFGQGTRLTVV.

The V call is TRBV18, the J call TRBJ1-2; tentatively, D is TRBD1 (6 bases). V was pared by 7 bases and J by 3 bases, with 18 bases between. The germline gives CDR1 KGHSH, CDR2 LQKENI. The CDR3 loop spans 15 amino acids. CDR3 region: CASLRDTSRDYGYTF. For the CDR3, the DNA is TGTGCCAGCTTAAGGGACACCTCCCGGGACTATGGCTACACCTTC. Combining the CDR3 with reference TRBV18 and TRBJ1-2 gives the whole variable domain NAGVMQNPRHLVRRRGQEARLRCSPMKGHSHVYWYRQLPEEGLKFMVYLQKENIIDESGMPKERFSAEFPKEGPSILRIQQVVRGDSAAYFCASLRDTSRDYGYTFGSGTRLTVV.

The J gene is TRBJ2-7, the V gene TRBV7-3; the D gene is possibly TRBD1 (5 bases). Germline V gene data show CDR1 as SGHTA and CDR2 as FQGTGA. The CDR3 is 13 residues long. With 5 bases removed from V and 7 bases from J, the gap between germline ends came to 15 bases. CDR3 DNA: TGTGCCAGCAGCCCTCAAGGGGTGGGGGAGCAGTACTTC. Its protein product is CASSPQGVGEQYF. Full variable domain (remainder filled in from reference TRBV7-3 and TRBJ2-7): GAGVSQTPSNKVTEKGKYVELRCDPISGHTALYWYRQSLGQGPEFLIYFQGTGAADDSGLPNDRFFAVRPEGSVSTLKIQRTERGDSAVYLCASSPQGVGEQYFGPGTRLTVT.

The V and J genes are TRBV29-1 and TRBJ1-3; TRBD1 might be the D (5 bases). The CDR3 consists of 14 residues. From germline, CDR1 is SQVTM and CDR2 ANQGSEA. With 7 bases removed from V and 2 bases from J, the gap between germline ends came to 15 bases. In DNA form, the CDR3 reads TGCAGCGCCCAAGGGTGGGGGGCTGGAAACACCATATATTTT. It specifies CSAQGWGAGNTIYF.

This CDR3 is CASRRTSGLNTDTQYF. DNA for the CDR3: TGTGCCAGCAGGCGGACTAGCGGCCTAAACACAGATACGCAGTATTTT. The chain employs TRBV27 and TRBJ2-3; 10 bases agree with TRBD2. V lost 6 bases, J lost 2 bases, and 8 bases stayed unmatched. Germline-derived CDR1 and CDR2 are MNHEY and SMNVEV (reference sequence). The CDR3 totals 16 residues.

The chain combines TRBV5-4 with TRBJ2-1, with 14 bases lining up with TRBD2. CDR3 length: 17 amino acids. Germline V CDR1 and CDR2: SGHNT, YYREEE (reference sequence). J was trimmed by 5 bases and V by 4 bases; bases with no gene match: 8. Here the CDR3 reads CASSPGLAGEGDNEQFF. Here the CDR3 DNA reads TGTGCCAGCAGCCCGGGACTAGCGGGAGAGGGGGACAATGAGCAGTTCTTC.

The chain employs TRBV6-4 and TRBJ2-1; TRBD2 matches at 11 bases. The CDR3 is 17 residues long. The V gene's germline CDR1 is MRHNA and CDR2 SNTAGT. V gave up 4 bases and J gave up 1 base; unmatched junction bases: 6. The CDR3 sequence is CASSVERTSGSYNEQFF. Here the CDR3 DNA reads TGTGCCAGCAGTGTCGAGAGGACTAGCGGGTCCTACAATGAGCAGTTCTTC.

The chain uses TRBV5-1 and TRBJ1-2; 10 bases align to TRBD1. Germline assignment: CDR1 SGHRS and CDR2 YFSETQ. The CDR3 has 14 amino acids. Trimming at V came to 3 bases and at J to 3 bases, leaving 2 bases not matched to a gene. As DNA, the CDR3 is TGCGCCAGCAGCTCGACAGGGGGCGACTATGGCTACACCTTC. Residues: CASSSTGGDYGYTF. The entire variable domain, with the rest obtained from reference TRBV5-1 and TRBJ1-2, is as follows: KAGVTQTPRYLIKTRGQQVTLSCSPISGHRSVSWYQQTPGQGLQFLFEYFSETQRNKGNFPGRFSGRQFSNSRSEMNVSTLELGDSALYLCASSSTGGDYGYTFGSGTRLTVV.

This rearrangement joins TRBV11-2 to TRBJ2-7; D gene uncertain. The CDR3 has 16 amino acids. Trimming removed 5 bases at V and 5 bases at J, with 22 bases between. Germline-derived CDR1 and CDR2 are SGHAT and FQNNGV. CDR3 in DNA: TGTGCCAGCAGCCCACCCCAGACACAGAAGAAGGACGAGCAGTACTTC. This translates into CASSPPQTQKKDEQYF.

This chain links TRBV27 with TRBJ2-6, with 7 bases lining up with TRBD2. The ends lost 6 bases at V and 3 bases at J; junction bases unmatched: 5. This CDR3 contains 15 residues. Germline V gene data show CDR1 as MNHEY and CDR2 as SMNVEV (reference sequence). CDR3 residues: CASSYERGGANVLTF. The CDR3 region has the DNA TGTGCCAGCAGCTACGAGCGGGGTGGGGCCAACGTCCTGACTTTC. Full variable domain (remainder filled in from reference TRBV27 and TRBJ2-6): EAQVTQNPRYLITVTGKKLTVTCSQNMNHEYMSWYRQDPGLGLRQIYYSMNVEVTDKGDVPEGYKVSRKEKRNFPLILESPSPNQTSLYFCASSYERGGANVLTFGAGSRLTVL.

The J gene is TRBJ2-3, the V gene TRBV7-3; the D gene is possibly TRBD2 (5 bases). With 6 bases removed from V and 3 bases from J, the gap between germline ends came to 10 bases. The germline V gene encodes CDR1 SGHTA and CDR2 FQGTGA. This CDR3 has 13 residues. The CDR3: CASSVPGTDTQYF. The CDR3 DNA is TGTGCCAGCAGTGTCCCGGGGACAGATACGCAGTATTTT.

The rearrangement joins TRBV10-1 to TRBJ2-2; D remains ambiguous. CDR1 and CDR2 (germline): WNHNN, SYGVQD (reference sequence). V shed 11 bases and J shed 1 base, with 11 bases lying between them. The CDR3 extends over 13 amino acids. The CDR3 DNA reads TGCGCCGTGAGTGCCGGGAACACCGGGGAGCTGTTTTTT. Protein product: CAVSAGNTGELFF.

CDR3 sequence: CASSPPGLAAWAGELFF. CDR3 bases: TGTGCCAGCAGTCCTCCGGGACTAGCGGCCTGGGCCGGGGAGCTGTTTTTT. This chain joins TRBV28 and TRBJ2-2, with TRBD2 identical over 11 bases. The V and J ends lost 5 bases and 6 bases, in that order; junction bases with no gene match: 11. The CDR3 loop spans 17 amino acids. Germline CDR1 and CDR2: MDHEN and SYDVKM.

This chain joins TRBV30 and TRBJ1-4, with 7 bases fitting TRBD1. After removal of 1 base from V and 0 bases from J, the junction contained 2 bases not matched to a gene. The germline V gene has CDR1 GTSNPN and CDR2 SVGIG (reference sequence). This CDR3 is built from 15 residues. The CDR3 DNA reads TGTGCCTGGAGTGGGGACAGCGCAACTAATGAAAAACTGTTTTTT. It yields the protein CAWSGDSATNEKLFF.

The chain links TRBV6-5 to TRBJ2-1, with D possibly TRBD1 on 6 matching bases. Germline loops: CDR1 MNHEY, CDR2 SVGAGI. The CDR3 is 13 residues long. V lost 8 bases, J lost 5 bases, and 13 bases lay in between. Written as DNA, the CDR3 is TGTGCCAGCCGACGGGGACAAGACAATGAGCAGTTCTTC. Protein product: CASRRGQDNEQFF.

The J gene is TRBJ2-7, the V gene TRBV7-8; D gene uncertain. CDR1 SGHVS and CDR2 FQNEAQ come from the germline V gene. V was trimmed by 1 base and J by 3 bases, leaving 10 bases between them. The CDR3 spans 14 residues. The CDR3 DNA reads as TGTGCCAGCAGCTTAGGCGGCGGAAGCTACGAGCAGTACTTC. This sequence encodes CASSLGGGSYEQYF.

This chain uses TRBV18 with TRBJ1-2; TRBD1 agrees at 7 bases. The CDR3 sequence is 15 residues long. Germline CDR1 reads KGHSH; CDR2 reads LQKENI. Trimming took 4 bases from V and 3 from J; bases not matched to a gene: 8. The CDR3 DNA reads TGTGCCAGCTCACTGGACAGGAAGAAGGACTATGGCTACACCTTC. Translated: CASSLDRKKDYGYTF.

CDR3 protein: CASSWGQGETQYF. CDR3 sequence (DNA): TGTGCCAGCAGCTGGGGACAGGGGGAGACCCAGTACTTC. The rearrangement joins TRBV11-2 to TRBJ2-5, with TRBD1 matching over 10 bases. The V and J ends lost 4 bases and 5 bases, in that order; junction bases with no gene match: 1. CDR3 length: 13 residues. CDR1 and CDR2 (germline): SGHAT, FQNNGV.

The chain combines TRBV7-8 with TRBJ2-7; D is uncertain. CDR3 size: 11 residues. V lost 5 bases and J 4 bases, leaving 6 bases between the germline ends. The germline gives CDR1 SGHVS, CDR2 FQNEAQ. CDR3 sequence reads: CASSVGYEQYF. Here the CDR3 DNA reads TGTGCCAGCAGCGTCGGGTACGAGCAGTACTTC.

This clone occurred a few times. The CDR3 spells CASSLTSGRADEQFF. Written as DNA, the CDR3 is TGTGCCAGCAGCTTAACTAGCGGGAGGGCCGATGAGCAGTTCTTC. The chain employs TRBV5-4 and TRBJ2-1; 13 bases are a match to TRBD2. This CDR3 has 15 residues. V trimming: 2 bases; J trimming: 8 bases; junction bases outside the gene matches: 4. Germline CDR1 is SGHNT and CDR2 is YYREEE (reference sequence).

V and J are TRBV20-1 and TRBJ2-3; TRBD1 aligns across 9 bases. V shed 6 bases, J shed 11 bases, and the junction held 6 bases outside the gene matches. Germline V CDR1 and CDR2: DFQATT, SNEGSKA (reference sequence). The CDR3 runs 11 residues. The CDR3 DNA reads as TGCAGTGCCTCCGGACAGGGGAAGCAGTATTTT. It specifies CSASGQGKQYF.

The sample holds one count of this clone. This chain uses TRBV6-1 with TRBJ1-2, with TRBD1 matching 7 bases. The V gene end was trimmed by 4 bases and the J gene end by 8 bases; junction bases not matched to a gene: 7. CDR3 length: 13 amino acids. The germline gives CDR1 MNHNS, CDR2 SASEGT. The CDR3 region is CASSVQGVRGYTF. CDR3 nucleotide sequence: TGTGCCAGCAGTGTGCAGGGGGTCCGAGGCTACACCTTC.

This chain uses TRBV7-2 with TRBJ2-5; D is possibly TRBD2 (5 bases). The germline V gene has CDR1 SGHTA and CDR2 FQGNSA. Trimming took 5 bases from V and 5 from J, leaving 15 bases between them. This CDR3 is 14 amino acids long. In DNA form, the CDR3 reads TGTGCCAGCAGCCTTTACTCGGGAAGGGAGACCCAGTACTTC. Protein: CASSLYSGRETQYF.